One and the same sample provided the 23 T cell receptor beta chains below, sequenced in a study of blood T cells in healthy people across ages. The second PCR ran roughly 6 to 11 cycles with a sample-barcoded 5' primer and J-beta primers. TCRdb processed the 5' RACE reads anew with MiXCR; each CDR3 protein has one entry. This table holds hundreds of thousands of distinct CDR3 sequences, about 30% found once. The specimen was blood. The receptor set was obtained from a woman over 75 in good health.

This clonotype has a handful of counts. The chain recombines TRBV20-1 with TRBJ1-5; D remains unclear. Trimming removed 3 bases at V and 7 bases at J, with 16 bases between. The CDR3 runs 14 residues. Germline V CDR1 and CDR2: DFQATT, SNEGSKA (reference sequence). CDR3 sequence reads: CSASFPGLGQPQHF. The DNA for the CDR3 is TGCAGTGCTAGCTTCCCTGGACTCGGCCAGCCCCAGCATTTT.

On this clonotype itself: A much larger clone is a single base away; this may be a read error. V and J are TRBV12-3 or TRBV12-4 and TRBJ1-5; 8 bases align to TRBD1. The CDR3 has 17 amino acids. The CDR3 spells CASSHRTGSYSNQPQQF. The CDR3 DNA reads TGTGCCAGCAGCCACCGGACAGGGAGTTATAGCAATCAGCCCCAGCAGTTT.

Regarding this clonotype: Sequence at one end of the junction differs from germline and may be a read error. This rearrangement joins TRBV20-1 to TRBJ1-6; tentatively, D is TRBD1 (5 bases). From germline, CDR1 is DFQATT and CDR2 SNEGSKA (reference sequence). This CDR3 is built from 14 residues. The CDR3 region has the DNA TGCAGCGCTAGAGGTGAGGGGAACTCACCACCCCTCCACTTT. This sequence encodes CSARGEGNSPPLHF.

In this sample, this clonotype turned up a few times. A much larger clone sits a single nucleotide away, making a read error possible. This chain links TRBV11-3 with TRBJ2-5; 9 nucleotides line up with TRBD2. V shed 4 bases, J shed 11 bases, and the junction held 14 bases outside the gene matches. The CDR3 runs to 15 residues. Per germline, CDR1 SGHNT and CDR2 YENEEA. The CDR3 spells CASSSAAGGFDEQYF. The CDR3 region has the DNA TGTGCCAGCAGCTCGGCAGCGGGGGGATTCGATGAGCAGTACTTC.

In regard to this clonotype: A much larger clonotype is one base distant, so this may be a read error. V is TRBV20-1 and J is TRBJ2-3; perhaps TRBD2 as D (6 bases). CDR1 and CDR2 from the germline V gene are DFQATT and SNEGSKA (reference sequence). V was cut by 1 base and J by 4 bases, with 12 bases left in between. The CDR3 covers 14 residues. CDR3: CSARAPASADTQYF. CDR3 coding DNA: TGCAGTGCTAGAGCACCAGCTAGCGCAGATACGCAGTATTTT.

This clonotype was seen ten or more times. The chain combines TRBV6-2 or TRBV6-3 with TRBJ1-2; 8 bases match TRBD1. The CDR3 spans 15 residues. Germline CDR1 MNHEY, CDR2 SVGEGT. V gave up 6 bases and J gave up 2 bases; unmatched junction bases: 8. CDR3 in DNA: TGTGCCAGCAGGACATCGGGACAGGCGAACTATGGCTACACCTTC. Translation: CASRTSGQANYGYTF.

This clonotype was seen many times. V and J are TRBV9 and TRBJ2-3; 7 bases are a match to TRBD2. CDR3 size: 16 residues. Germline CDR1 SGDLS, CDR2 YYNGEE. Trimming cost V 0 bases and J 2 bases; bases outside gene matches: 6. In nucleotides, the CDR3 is TGTGCCAGCAGCGTAGCAGCGGGGACCAACACAGATACGCAGTATTTT. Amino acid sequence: CASSVAAGTNTDTQYF.

CDR3 loop: CASSGRTSGRGETQYF. In nucleotides, the CDR3 is TGTGCCAGCAGCGGGAGGACTAGCGGGAGAGGAGAGACCCAGTACTTC. This chain joins TRBV3-1 and TRBJ2-5; 13 nucleotides align to TRBD2. With 5 bases clipped from V and 4 bases from J, the junction kept 7 bases outside the gene matches. The germline gives CDR1 LGHDT, CDR2 YNNKEL (reference sequence). This CDR3 spans 16 amino acids.

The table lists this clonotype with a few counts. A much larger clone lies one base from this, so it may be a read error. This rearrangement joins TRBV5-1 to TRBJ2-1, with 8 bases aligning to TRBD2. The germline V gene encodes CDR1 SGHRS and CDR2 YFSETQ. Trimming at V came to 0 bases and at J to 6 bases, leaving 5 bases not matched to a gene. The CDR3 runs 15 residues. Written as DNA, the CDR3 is TGCGCCAGCAGCTTGGTCGGGGGGGTCTGCAATGAGCAGTTCTTC. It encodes CASSLVGGVCNEQFF.

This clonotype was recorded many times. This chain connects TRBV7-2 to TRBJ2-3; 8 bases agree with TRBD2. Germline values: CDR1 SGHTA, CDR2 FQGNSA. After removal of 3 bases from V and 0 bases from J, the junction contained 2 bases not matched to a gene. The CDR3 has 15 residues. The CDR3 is CASSLRGASTDTQYF. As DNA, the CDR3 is TGTGCCAGCAGCTTGCGGGGGGCAAGCACAGATACGCAGTATTTT. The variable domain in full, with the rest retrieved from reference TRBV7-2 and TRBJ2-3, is GAGVSQSPSNKVTEKGKDVELRCDPISGHTALYWYRQSLGQGLEFLIYFQGNSAPDKSGLPSDRFSAERTGGSVSTLTIQRTQQEDSAVYLCASSLRGASTDTQYFGPGTRLTVL.

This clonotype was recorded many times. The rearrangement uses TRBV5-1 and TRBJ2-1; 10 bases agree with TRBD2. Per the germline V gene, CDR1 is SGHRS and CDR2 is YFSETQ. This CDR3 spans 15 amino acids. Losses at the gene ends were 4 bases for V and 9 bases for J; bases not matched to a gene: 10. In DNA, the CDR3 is TGCGCCAGCAGCCCCCAGCGGGGGGGCTTGGGTGAGCAGTTCTTC. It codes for CASSPQRGGLGEQFF. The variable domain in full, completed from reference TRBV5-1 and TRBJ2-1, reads KAGVTQTPRYLIKTRGQQVTLSCSPISGHRSVSWYQQTPGQGLQFLFEYFSETQRNKGNFPGRFSGRQFSNSRSEMNVSTLELGDSALYLCASSPQRGGLGEQFFGPGTRLTVL.

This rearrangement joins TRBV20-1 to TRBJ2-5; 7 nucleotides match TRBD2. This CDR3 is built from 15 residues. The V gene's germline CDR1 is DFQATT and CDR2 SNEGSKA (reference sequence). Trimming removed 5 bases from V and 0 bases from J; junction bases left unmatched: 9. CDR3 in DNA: TGCAGTGCTGGGGGGGGAGGGCCCAACCAAGAGACCCAGTACTTC. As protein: CSAGGGGPNQETQYF.

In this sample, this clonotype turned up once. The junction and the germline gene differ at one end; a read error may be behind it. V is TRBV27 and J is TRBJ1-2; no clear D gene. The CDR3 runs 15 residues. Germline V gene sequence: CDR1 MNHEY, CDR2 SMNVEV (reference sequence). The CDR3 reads CASSLFSVGGWGYTF. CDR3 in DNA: TGTGCCAGCAGCTTATTTTCTGTCGGAGGTTGGGGCTACACCTTC.

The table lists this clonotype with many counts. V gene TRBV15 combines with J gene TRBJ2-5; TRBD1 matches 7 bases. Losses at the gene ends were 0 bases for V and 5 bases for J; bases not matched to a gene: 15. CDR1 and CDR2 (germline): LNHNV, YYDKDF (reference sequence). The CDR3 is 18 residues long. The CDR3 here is CATSRDLTGARRDETQYF. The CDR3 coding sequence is TGTGCCACCAGCAGAGACCTAACAGGGGCTAGAAGAGACGAGACCCAGTACTTC.

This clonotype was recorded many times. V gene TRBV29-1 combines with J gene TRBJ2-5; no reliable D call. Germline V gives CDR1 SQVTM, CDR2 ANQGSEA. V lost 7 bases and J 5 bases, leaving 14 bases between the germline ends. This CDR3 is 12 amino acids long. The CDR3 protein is CSGEPVGETQYF. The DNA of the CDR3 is TGCAGCGGGGAACCCGTTGGGGAGACCCAGTACTTC.

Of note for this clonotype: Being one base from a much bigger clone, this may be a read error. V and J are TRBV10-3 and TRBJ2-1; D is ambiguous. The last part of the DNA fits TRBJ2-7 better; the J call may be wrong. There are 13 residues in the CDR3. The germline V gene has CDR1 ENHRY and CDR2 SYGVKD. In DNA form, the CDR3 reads TGTGCCATCAGTGCAGACACCTACAATGAGCAGTACTTC. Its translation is CAISADTYNEQYF.

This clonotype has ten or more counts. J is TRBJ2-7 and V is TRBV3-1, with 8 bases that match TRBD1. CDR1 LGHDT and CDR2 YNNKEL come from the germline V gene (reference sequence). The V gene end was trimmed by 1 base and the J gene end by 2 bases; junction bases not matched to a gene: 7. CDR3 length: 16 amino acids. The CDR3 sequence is CASSQVGDRSAYEQYF. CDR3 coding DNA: TGTGCCAGCAGCCAAGTCGGGGACAGGAGCGCCTACGAGCAGTACTTC.

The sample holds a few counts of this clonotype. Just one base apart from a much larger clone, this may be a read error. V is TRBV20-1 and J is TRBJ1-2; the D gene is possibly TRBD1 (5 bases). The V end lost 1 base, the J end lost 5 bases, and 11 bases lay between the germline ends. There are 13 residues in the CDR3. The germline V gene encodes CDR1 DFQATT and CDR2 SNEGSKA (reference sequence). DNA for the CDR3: TGCAGTGCTAGAGTGGGGGACGGATATGGCTACACCTTC. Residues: CSARVGDGYGYTF.

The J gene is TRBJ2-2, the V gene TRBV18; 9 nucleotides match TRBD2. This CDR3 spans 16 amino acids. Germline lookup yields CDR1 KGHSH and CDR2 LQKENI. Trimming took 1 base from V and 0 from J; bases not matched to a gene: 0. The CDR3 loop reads CASSPLAGANTGELFF. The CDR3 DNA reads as TGTGCCAGCTCACCACTAGCGGGGGCGAACACCGGGGAGCTGTTTTTT.

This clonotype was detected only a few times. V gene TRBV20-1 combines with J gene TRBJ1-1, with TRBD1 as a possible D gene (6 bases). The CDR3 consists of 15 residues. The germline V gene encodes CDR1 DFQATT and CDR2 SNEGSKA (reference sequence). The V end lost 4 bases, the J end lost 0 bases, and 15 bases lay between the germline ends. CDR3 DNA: TGCAGTGCTACGAAAGGGGGTCCCATGAACACTGAAGCTTTCTTT. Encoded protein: CSATKGGPMNTEAFF.

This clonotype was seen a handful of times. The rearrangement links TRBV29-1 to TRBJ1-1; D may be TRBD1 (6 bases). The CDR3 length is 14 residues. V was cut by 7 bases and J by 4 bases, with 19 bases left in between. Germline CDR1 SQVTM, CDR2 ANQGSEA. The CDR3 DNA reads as TGCAGCGACCCCCCGTTGGGGGCCGTCACTGAAGCTTTCTTT. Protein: CSDPPLGAVTEAFF.

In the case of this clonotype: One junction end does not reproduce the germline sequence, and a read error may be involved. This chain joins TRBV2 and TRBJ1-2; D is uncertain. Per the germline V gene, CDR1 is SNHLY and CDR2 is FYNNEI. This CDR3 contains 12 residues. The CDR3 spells CACSSRTYGYTF. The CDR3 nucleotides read TGTGCCTGCAGTTCGCGGACTTATGGCTACACCTTC.

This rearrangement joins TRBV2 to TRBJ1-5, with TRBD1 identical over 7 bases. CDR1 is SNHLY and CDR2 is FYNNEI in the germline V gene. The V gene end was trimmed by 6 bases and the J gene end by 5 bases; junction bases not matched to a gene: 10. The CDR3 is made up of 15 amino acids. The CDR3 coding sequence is TGTGCCAGCAGGGAAAGCAGGGGGACGGATCAGCCCCAGCATTTT. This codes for CASRESRGTDQPQHF.